Sequencing of this T cell receptor beta chain was carried out in a study of T cells in Graves' hyperthyroidism and ophthalmopathy. CDR1 is DFQATT, CDR2 SNEGSKA, per germline (reference sequence). V lost 3 bases and J lost 5, with 14 bases in between. This CDR3 comprises 13 residues. TCR beta CDR3 sequences were amplified from RNA transcripts. The primer set for the first-round RT-PCR of the TCR CDR3 was HTBI. Using its own MiXCR run on the multiplex PCR reads, TCRdb lists one record per CDR3 protein. The table has approximately 600,000 distinct CDR3 sequences, 20% to 25% seen once. V gene TRBV20-1 combines with J gene TRBJ2-7; a weak D match, TRBD2 (5 bases). The sequencing input was blood. This sequence originates from a man aged 30 to 39 with Graves' ophthalmopathy. Written as DNA, the CDR3 is TGCAGTGCTAGGACTGGCGGGCTGAACGAGCAGTACTTC. It is translated as CSARTGGLNEQYF.